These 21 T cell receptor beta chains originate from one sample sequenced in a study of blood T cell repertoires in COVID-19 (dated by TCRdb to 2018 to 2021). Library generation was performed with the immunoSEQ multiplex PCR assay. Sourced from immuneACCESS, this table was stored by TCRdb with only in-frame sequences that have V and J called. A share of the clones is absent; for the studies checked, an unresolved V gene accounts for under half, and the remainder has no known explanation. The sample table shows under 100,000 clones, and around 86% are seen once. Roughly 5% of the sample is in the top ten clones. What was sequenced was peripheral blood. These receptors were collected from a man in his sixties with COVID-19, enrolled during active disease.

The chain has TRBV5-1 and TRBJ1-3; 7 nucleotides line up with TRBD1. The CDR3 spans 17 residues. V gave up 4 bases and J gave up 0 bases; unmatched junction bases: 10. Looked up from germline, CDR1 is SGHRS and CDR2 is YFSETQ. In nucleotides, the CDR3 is TGCGCCAGCAGCCCCCGACAGGGCTTCCACTCTGGAAACACCATATATTTT. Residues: CASSPRQGFHSGNTIYF.

The CDR3, as DNA: TGTGCCTGGACCCAGGACAGGGGAGGAACTGAAGCTTTCTTT. It specifies CAWTQDRGGTEAFF. This chain joins TRBV30 and TRBJ1-1, with 9 positions matching TRBD1. There are 14 residues in the CDR3. In germline, CDR1 is GTSNPN, CDR2 SVGIG (reference sequence). Trimming at V came to 4 bases and at J to 5 bases, leaving 8 bases not matched to a gene.

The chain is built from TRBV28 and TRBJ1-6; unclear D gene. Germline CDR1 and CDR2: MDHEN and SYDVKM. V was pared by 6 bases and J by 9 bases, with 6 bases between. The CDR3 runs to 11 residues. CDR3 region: CASSEGSPLHF. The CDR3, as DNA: TGTGCCAGCAGCGAGGGTTCACCCCTCCACTTT.

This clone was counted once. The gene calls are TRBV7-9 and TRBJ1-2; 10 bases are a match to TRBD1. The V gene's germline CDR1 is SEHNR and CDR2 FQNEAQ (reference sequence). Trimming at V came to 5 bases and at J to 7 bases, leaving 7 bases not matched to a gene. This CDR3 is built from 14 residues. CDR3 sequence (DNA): TGTGCCAGCAGCCCGGACAGGGGGGGATTTGGCTACACCTTC. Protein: CASSPDRGGFGYTF.

The CDR3 DNA reads TGTGCCAGCAGCCGGGGGGCGAATGAAAAACTGTTTTTT. Amino acid sequence: CASSRGANEKLFF. The chain joins TRBV5-8 to TRBJ1-4, with D possibly TRBD1 on 6 matching bases. With 4 bases removed from V and 5 bases from J, the gap between germline ends came to 9 bases. This CDR3 spans 13 amino acids. Germline values: CDR1 SGHTS, CDR2 YDEGEE.

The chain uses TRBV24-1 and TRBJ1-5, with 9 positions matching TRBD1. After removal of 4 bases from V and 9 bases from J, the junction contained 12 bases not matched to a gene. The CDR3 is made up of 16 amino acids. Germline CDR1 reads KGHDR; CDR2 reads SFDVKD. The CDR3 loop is CATSDGRQGGQPPQHF. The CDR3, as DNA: TGTGCCACCAGTGACGGCAGACAGGGGGGACAGCCGCCCCAGCATTTT.

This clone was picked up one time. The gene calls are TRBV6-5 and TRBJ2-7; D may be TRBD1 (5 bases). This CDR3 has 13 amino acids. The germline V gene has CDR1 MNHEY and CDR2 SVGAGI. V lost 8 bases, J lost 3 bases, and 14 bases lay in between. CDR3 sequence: CASVPLGHYEQYF. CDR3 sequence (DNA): TGTGCCAGCGTTCCTCTGGGGCACTACGAGCAGTACTTC.

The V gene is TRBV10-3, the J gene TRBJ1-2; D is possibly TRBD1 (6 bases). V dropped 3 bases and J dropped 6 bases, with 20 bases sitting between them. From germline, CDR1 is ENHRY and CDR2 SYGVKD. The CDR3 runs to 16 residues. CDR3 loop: CAISDVAGVKKNGYTF. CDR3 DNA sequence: TGTGCCATCAGTGATGTCGCAGGGGTAAAGAAGAATGGCTACACCTTC.

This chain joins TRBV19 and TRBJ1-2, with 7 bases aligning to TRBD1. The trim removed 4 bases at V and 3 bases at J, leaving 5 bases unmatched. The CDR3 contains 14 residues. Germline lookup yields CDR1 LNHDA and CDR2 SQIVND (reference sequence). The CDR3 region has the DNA TGTGCCAGTAGTAGGCAGGGGGAGGACTATGGCTACACCTTC. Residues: CASSRQGEDYGYTF.

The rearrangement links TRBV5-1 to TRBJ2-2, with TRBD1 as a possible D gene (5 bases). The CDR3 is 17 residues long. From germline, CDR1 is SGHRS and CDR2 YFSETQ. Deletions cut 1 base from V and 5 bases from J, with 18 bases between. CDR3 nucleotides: TGCGCCAGCAGCTTGATATTTACCCAGGGAAGGACCGGGGAGCTGTTTTTT. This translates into CASSLIFTQGRTGELFF.

The CDR3 sequence: CASSSGGSNEKLFF. The DNA of the CDR3 is TGTGCCAGCAGTTCAGGGGGGTCTAATGAAAAACTGTTTTTT. J is TRBJ1-4 and V is TRBV27; 7 bases fit TRBD1. There are 14 residues in the CDR3. J lost 3 bases, V lost 4 bases, and 2 bases had no gene match. CDR1 is MNHEY and CDR2 is SMNVEV in the germline V gene (reference sequence).

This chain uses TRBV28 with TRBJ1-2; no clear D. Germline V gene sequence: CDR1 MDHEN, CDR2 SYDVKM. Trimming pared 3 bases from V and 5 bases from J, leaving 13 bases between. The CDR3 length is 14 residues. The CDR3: CASSLEGTSYGYTF. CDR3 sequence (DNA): TGTGCCAGCAGTTTGGAGGGAACATCATATGGCTACACCTTC.

The CDR3 region has the DNA TGTGCCAGCAGCACGGACAGGGGAAACGAGCAGTACTTC. It specifies CASSTDRGNEQYF. The chain has TRBV5-4 and TRBJ2-7, with 9 bases matching TRBD1. The CDR3 runs 13 residues. The ends lost 4 bases at V and 5 bases at J; junction bases unmatched: 4. Germline-derived CDR1 and CDR2 are SGHNT and YYREEE (reference sequence).

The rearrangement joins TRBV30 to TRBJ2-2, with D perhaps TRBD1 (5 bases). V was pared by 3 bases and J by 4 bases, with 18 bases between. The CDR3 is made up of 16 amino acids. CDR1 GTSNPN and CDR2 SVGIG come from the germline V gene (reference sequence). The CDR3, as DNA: TGTGCCTGGAGAGACCTGGGGCAGGAGTTCACCGGGGAGCTGTTTTTT. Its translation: CAWRDLGQEFTGELFF.

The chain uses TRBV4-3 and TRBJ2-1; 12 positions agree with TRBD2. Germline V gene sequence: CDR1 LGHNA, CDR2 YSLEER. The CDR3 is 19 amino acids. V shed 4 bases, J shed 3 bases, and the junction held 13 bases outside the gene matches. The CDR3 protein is CASSPLGTSGPDIYNEQFF. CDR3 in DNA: TGCGCCAGCAGCCCCCTGGGGACTAGCGGGCCGGATATCTACAATGAGCAGTTCTTC.

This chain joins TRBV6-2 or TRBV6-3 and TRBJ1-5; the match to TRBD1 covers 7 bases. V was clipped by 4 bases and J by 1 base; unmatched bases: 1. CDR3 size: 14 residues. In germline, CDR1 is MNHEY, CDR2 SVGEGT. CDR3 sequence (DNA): TGTGCCAGCAGTTTACAGGGGAGCAATCAGCCCCAGCATTTT. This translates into CASSLQGSNQPQHF.

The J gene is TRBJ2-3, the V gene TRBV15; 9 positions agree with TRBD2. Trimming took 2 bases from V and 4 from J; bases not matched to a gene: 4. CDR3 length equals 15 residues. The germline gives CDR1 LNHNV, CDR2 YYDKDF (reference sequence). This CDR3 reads CATSRLAGMSDTQYF. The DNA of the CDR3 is TGTGCCACCAGCAGACTAGCGGGAATGTCAGATACGCAGTATTTT.

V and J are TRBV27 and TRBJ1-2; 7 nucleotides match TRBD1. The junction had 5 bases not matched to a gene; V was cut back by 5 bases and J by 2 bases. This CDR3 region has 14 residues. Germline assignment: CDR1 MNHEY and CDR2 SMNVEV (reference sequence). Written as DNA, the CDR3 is TGTGCCAGCAGTCCGAGGGACAGCAACTATGGCTACACCTTC. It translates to CASSPRDSNYGYTF.

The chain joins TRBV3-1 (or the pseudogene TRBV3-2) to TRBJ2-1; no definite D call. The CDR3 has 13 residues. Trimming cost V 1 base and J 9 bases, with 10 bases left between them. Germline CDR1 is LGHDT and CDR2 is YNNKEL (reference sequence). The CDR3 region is CASSQGLVGEQFF. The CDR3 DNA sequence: TGTGCCAGCAGCCAAGGTCTAGTTGGTGAGCAGTTCTTC.

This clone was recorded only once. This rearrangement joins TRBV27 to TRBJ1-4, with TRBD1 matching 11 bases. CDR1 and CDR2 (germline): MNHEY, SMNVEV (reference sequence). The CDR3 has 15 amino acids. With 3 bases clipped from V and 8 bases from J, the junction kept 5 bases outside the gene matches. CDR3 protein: CASSFSRDRGEKLFF. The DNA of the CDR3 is TGTGCCAGCAGTTTTTCCCGGGACAGGGGGGAAAAACTGTTTTTT.

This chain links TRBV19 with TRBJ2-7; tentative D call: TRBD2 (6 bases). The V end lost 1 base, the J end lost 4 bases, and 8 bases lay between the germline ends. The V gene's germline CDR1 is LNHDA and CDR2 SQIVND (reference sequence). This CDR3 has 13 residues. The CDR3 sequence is CASSIAGLYEQYF. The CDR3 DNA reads TGTGCCAGTAGTATAGCCGGACTATACGAGCAGTACTTC.